This note documents a single TCR beta chain sequence. Antigen specificity is unknown. The sample originates from a study of T cell responses to AZD1222 COVID-19 vaccine. Notes on the study in general: After two AZD1222 doses, spike-specific TCR breadth and depth rose versus day 0.

Profiling relied on immunoSEQ multiplex PCR, and the TCRdb table lists in-frame clones only, not all of them. This table has roughly 80,000 clones, around 90% appearing once. The CDR3 runs to 13 residues. Germline V gene sequence: CDR1 SGHRS, CDR2 YFSETQ. V was pared by 0 bases and J by 7 bases, with 8 bases between. The chain is built from TRBV5-1 and TRBJ2-1; D is unclear. The sequence came from an adult in good health. The specimen was peripheral blood, collected on day 0 of AZD1222 vaccination. CDR3 protein: CASSLEVINEQFF. CDR3 nucleotide sequence: TGCGCCAGCAGCTTGGAAGTGATAAATGAGCAGTTCTTC.